The 8 T cell receptor beta chains in this list originate from one sample, sequenced in a study of blood T cell repertoires in COVID-19. Profiled with immunoSEQ multiplex PCR; TCRdb holds only in-frame clones, not every one. The sample records some 26,000 clones, around 83% being singletons. Sequencing was performed on peripheral blood. The receptors derive from a man between 65 and 80 years old with acute or convalescent COVID-19.

The chain joins TRBV18 to TRBJ1-1; 7 bases fit TRBD1. Per the germline V gene, CDR1 is KGHSH and CDR2 is LQKENI. The length of the CDR3 is 14 residues. V was clipped by 6 bases and J by 7 bases; unmatched bases: 11. As DNA, the CDR3 is TGTGCCAGCTCCCAGGGACAGACGAACGGTGAAGCTTTCTTT. This encodes CASSQGQTNGEAFF.

This chain joins TRBV3-1 (or the pseudogene TRBV3-2) and TRBJ2-3; D may be TRBD2 (6 bases). The V end was cut by 5 bases, the J end by 2 bases, with 14 bases between. The CDR3 sequence is 15 residues long. Per germline, CDR1 LGHDT and CDR2 YNNKEL (reference sequence). CDR3 sequence reads: CASSSPGTSTDTQYF. The CDR3 coding sequence is TGTGCCAGCAGCTCCCCTGGGACTTCCACAGATACGCAGTATTTT.

The gene calls are TRBV10-1 and TRBJ2-7; possibly TRBD1 for D (6 bases). The germline CDR1 and CDR2 sequences are WNHNN and SYGVQD (reference sequence). Trimming took off 2 bases at V and 6 bases at J, with 14 bases between the two ends. The length of the CDR3 is 14 residues. The CDR3 region is CASSETGSRSEQYF. CDR3 DNA sequence: TGCGCCAGCAGTGAGACAGGGTCCCGAAGCGAGCAGTACTTC.

This chain connects TRBV7-8 to TRBJ1-1, with TRBD1 matching over 8 bases. There are 13 residues in the CDR3. V lost 1 base and J lost 5; bases outside the gene matches: 0. Germline-derived CDR1 and CDR2 are SGHVS and FQNEAQ. The CDR3 loop reads CASSLGQGTEAFF. The CDR3 DNA reads TGTGCCAGCAGCTTAGGACAGGGGACTGAAGCTTTCTTT.

The chain has TRBV28 and TRBJ1-1; no clear D gene. The ends were cut back, 6 bases at V and 1 base at J, with 12 bases in the middle. Germline CDR1 MDHEN, CDR2 SYDVKM. This CDR3 region has 14 residues. The CDR3 protein is CASRPHTENTEAFF. Written as DNA, the CDR3 is TGTGCCAGCAGACCCCATACAGAGAACACTGAAGCTTTCTTT.

This CDR3 is CASSQTQNSGNTIYF. CDR3 DNA: TGTGCCAGCAGCCAAACACAGAACTCTGGAAACACCATATATTTT. The chain carries TRBV6-5 and TRBJ1-3; D unresolved. The CDR3 consists of 15 residues. Germline V CDR1 and CDR2: MNHEY, SVGAGI. The V end lost 6 bases, the J end lost 0 bases, and 12 bases lay between the germline ends.

This chain connects TRBV6-2 or TRBV6-3 to TRBJ1-4, with D perhaps matching TRBD1 (5 bases). The CDR3 spans 17 residues. Germline loops: CDR1 MNHEY, CDR2 SVGEGT. Deletions cut 2 bases from V and 2 bases from J, with 15 bases between. CDR3 coding DNA: TGTGCCAGCAGTTACATCCGGCAGGGCATCACTAATGAAAAACTGTTTTTT. Translating gives CASSYIRQGITNEKLFF.

The CDR3 protein is CASSSEAGGLTKETQYF. The CDR3 region has the DNA TGTGCCAGCAGCAGTGAAGCGGGGGGGCTTACAAAAGAGACCCAGTACTTC. The chain carries TRBV5-4 and TRBJ2-5; 10 nucleotides align to TRBD2. This CDR3 region has 17 residues. Germline V gene data show CDR1 as SGHNT and CDR2 as YYREEE (reference sequence). V was pared by 4 bases and J by 3 bases, with 12 bases of the junction left unmatched.